This T cell receptor (beta chain) was retrieved from a study of control samples from healthy donors and cancer patients. V lost 1 base and J lost 4, with 8 bases in between. This CDR3 spans 13 amino acids. Germline lookup yields CDR1 SNHLY and CDR2 FYNNEI. Sequencing used immunoSEQ multiplex PCR; TCRdb keeps in-frame clones, though not all of them. Among roughly 100,000 clones listed, around 83% were seen once. The rearrangement joins TRBV2 to TRBJ2-7; no clear D. The sample consisted of blood. The receptor's source is a woman aged 50 to 60 in good health. CDR3 DNA sequence: TGTGCCAGCAGTGAAGAGTATAGATACGAGCAGTACTTC. Translation gives CASSEEYRYEQYF.